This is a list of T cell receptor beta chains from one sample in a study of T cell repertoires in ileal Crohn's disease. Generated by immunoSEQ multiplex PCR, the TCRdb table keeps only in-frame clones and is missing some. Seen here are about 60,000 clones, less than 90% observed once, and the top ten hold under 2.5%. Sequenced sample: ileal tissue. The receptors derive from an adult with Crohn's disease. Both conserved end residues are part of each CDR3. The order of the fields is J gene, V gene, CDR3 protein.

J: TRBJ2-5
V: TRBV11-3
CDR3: CASSPGAERQETQYF

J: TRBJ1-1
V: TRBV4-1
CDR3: CASSPQMNTEAFF

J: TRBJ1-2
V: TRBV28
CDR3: CASSIGSGPSFGGYGYTF

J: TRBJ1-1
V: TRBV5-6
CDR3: CASSLVAGTEAFF

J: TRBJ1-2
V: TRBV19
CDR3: CASSTTGALPWGYTF

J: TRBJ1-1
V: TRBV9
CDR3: CASSVSRNTEAFF

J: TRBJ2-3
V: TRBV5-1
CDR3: CASSKYRGLGTDTQYF

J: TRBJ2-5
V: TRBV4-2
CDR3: CASSPGTTETQYF

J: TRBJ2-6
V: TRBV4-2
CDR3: CASSQVGIRSLLSGANVLTF

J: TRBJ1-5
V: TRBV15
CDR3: CATSRRTGTGGSPQHF

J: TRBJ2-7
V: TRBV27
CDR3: CASRSSIYEQYF

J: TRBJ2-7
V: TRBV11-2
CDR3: CASSSPRQDRYEQYF

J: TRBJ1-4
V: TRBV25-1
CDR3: CASKWGDRLFF

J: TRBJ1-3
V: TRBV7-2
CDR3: CASSPGTAGNTIYF

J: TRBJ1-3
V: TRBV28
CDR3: CATSELNTIYF

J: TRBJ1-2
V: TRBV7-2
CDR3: CASSRRGSGGGYTF

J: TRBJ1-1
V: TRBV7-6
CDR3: CASSFMANTEAFF

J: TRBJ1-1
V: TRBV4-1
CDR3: CASSQDATAPQAFF

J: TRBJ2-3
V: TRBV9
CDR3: CASSLMSDTQYF

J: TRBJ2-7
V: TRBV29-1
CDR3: CSVVAGAFNEQYF

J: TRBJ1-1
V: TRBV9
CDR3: CASSALGTEAFF

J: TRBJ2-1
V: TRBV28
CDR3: CASRPGQGPYNEQFF

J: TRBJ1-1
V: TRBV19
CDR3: CASSRGSSGGYTEAFF

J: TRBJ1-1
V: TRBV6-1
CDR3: CASSEGRTRMAFF

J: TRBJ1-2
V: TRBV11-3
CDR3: CASSSPGLPYGYTF

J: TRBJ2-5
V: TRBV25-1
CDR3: CATSRTKETQYF

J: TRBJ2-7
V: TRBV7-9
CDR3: CASSLEGGQIYEQYF